This T cell receptor (beta chain) originates from a study of T cell responses to AZD1222 COVID-19 vaccine. The wider study: Second doses that came at about 4 or about 12 weeks were put together.

General study findings and limits: The sample set comprised mostly white British donors with more females, and clonal diversity was possibly underestimated. Epitopes outside B.1.351 and B.1.1.7 mutated regions reportedly drew nearly half of spike TCRs. At 160-218 and 743-854, vaccine-associated CD4 TCRs were dominant, and they spanned spike.

This table comes from immunoSEQ multiplex PCR, and its TCRdb copy is limited to in-frame clones, with some not included. In the table there are 120,000 or so clones, 81% of which are singletons. A single count supports this clone. Its antigen remains unidentified. CDR1 is SNHLY and CDR2 is FYNNEI in the germline V gene. The V end lost 6 bases, the J end lost 1 base, and 9 bases lay between the germline ends. This CDR3 has 14 amino acids. V usage is TRBV2 and J usage is TRBJ2-2; D might be TRBD2 (6 bases). The TCR originated in an adult in good health. This sample comprised peripheral blood, obtained on day 0 of AZD1222 vaccination. The CDR3 bases are TGTGCCAGCAGAGGGACTTTGAACACCGGGGAGCTGTTTTTT. Translated: CASRGTLNTGELFF.